The 29 T cell receptor beta chains presented below share a single source sample, sequenced in a study of blood T cell repertoires in COVID-19. The data were produced by immunoSEQ multiplex PCR, yet TCRdb's version contains in-frame clones alone and is incomplete. This table holds tens of thousands of clones, 85% to 90% found once. The sequencing sample was made of peripheral blood. Receptors originate from a woman aged 80 or over with active COVID-19.

This clone was seen once. The J gene is TRBJ2-7, the V gene TRBV3-1 (or the pseudogene TRBV3-2); 7 bases map to TRBD2. Germline V lookup: CDR1 LGHDT, CDR2 YNNKEL (reference sequence). V was clipped by 1 base and J by 2 bases; unmatched bases: 5. The CDR3 extends over 15 amino acids. CDR3 protein: CASSQASRGTYEQYF. The CDR3 region has the DNA TGTGCCAGCAGCCAAGCTTCGCGGGGGACCTACGAGCAGTACTTC.

V and J are TRBV7-8 and TRBJ2-1; D is possibly TRBD2 (6 bases). The CDR3 spans 17 residues. Trimming left V 2 bases short and J 4 bases short, with 18 bases between. Germline V gene sequence: CDR1 SGHVS, CDR2 FQNEAQ. CDR3: CASSLISGEEGYNEQFF. CDR3 sequence (DNA): TGTGCCAGCAGCTTAATATCGGGGGAGGAGGGGTACAATGAGCAGTTCTTC.

This clone has just one count. The chain couples TRBV5-5 to TRBJ2-3, with D uncertain. Germline CDR1 and CDR2: SGHKS and YYEKEE (reference sequence). V gave up 0 bases and J gave up 6 bases, with 11 bases separating them. This CDR3 is built from 14 residues. CDR3 coding DNA: TGTGCCAGCAGCTTGGGCATGGTGAGGGATACGCAGTATTTT. It yields the protein CASSLGMVRDTQYF.

The chain couples TRBV7-3 to TRBJ1-1; 8 bases map to TRBD1. With 2 bases clipped from V and 7 bases from J, the junction kept 6 bases outside the gene matches. The CDR3 consists of 14 residues. In germline, CDR1 is SGHTA, CDR2 FQGTGA. CDR3 sequence (DNA): TGTGCCAGCAGCTTAGTCAGGGGGCTTGGTGAAGCTTTCTTT. This gives the protein CASSLVRGLGEAFF.

V is TRBV19 and J is TRBJ1-5; maybe TRBD1 (5 bases). CDR1 LNHDA and CDR2 SQIVND come from the germline V gene (reference sequence). The CDR3 runs 15 residues. V was trimmed by 5 bases and J by 0 bases, leaving 11 bases between them. The CDR3 region is CASSLEGYSNQPQHF. DNA for the CDR3: TGTGCCAGTAGTTTGGAGGGGTATAGCAATCAGCCCCAGCATTTT.

This clone was seen just once. V is TRBV21-1 and J is TRBJ2-2; the listed D gene, TRBD1, was not tested against the DNA. TRBV21-1 is annotated as a pseudogene. The CDR3 runs to 16 residues. CDR3 in amino acids: CASSKVGWGHGGELFF. CDR3 in DNA: TGTGCCAGCAGCAAAGTGGGGTGGGGGCACGGCGGGGAGCTGTTTTTT.

About this clone: Compared with germline, one end of the junction differs, possibly owing to a read error. This chain connects TRBV7-7 to TRBJ2-5; TRBD1 matches 8 bases. The CDR3 spans 16 residues. Germline CDR1 is SSHAT and CDR2 is FNYEAQ (reference sequence). CDR3 sequence reads: CASSSMGQANQETQYF. The DNA for the CDR3 is TGTGCTAGCAGCTCAATGGGACAGGCCAACCAAGAGACCCAGTACTTC.

The CDR3, as DNA: TGTGCCAGCAGCTTACCTGCTAGCGGACGTATCACAGATACGCAGTATTTT. Residues: CASSLPASGRITDTQYF. The chain carries TRBV7-9 and TRBJ2-3; 7 bases line up with TRBD2. From germline, CDR1 is SEHNR and CDR2 FQNEAQ (reference sequence). The CDR3 sequence is 17 residues long. V dropped 2 bases and J dropped 2; count of bases not matched to a gene: 10. The full variable domain, in which reference TRBV7-9 and TRBJ2-3 provide the parts outside the CDR3, is DTGVSQNPRHKITKRGQNVTFRCDPISEHNRLYWYRQTLGQGPEFLTYFQNEAQLEKSRLLSDRFSAERPKGSFSTLEIQRTEQGDSAMYLCASSLPASGRITDTQYFGPGTRLTVL.

The V and J genes are TRBV15 and TRBJ2-7; 9 bases map to TRBD2. This CDR3 has 15 amino acids. Germline CDR1 is LNHNV and CDR2 is YYDKDF (reference sequence). V was clipped by 3 bases and J by 4 bases; unmatched bases: 7. This CDR3 is CATSRQAGGRYEQYF. CDR3 nucleotides: TGTGCCACCAGCAGGCAAGCGGGAGGAAGATACGAGCAGTACTTC.

J is TRBJ2-7 and V is TRBV10-2, with TRBD1 as a possible D gene (6 bases). Per germline, CDR1 WSHSY and CDR2 SAAADI. CDR3 length equals 14 residues. V lost 3 bases and J lost 0, with 9 bases in between. Written as DNA, the CDR3 is TGCGCCAGCAGTGATACAGGGAGCTCCTACGAGCAGTACTTC. Translated: CASSDTGSSYEQYF.

The chain employs TRBV29-1 and TRBJ1-2; D remains unclear. The ends were cut back, 4 bases at V and 4 bases at J, with 7 bases in the middle. The germline gives CDR1 SQVTM, CDR2 ANQGSEA. CDR3 size: 11 residues. The CDR3 coding sequence is TGCAGCGTTGCAGTTATCTATGGCTACACCTTC. Translating it yields CSVAVIYGYTF.

The rearrangement links TRBV2 to TRBJ1-2, with D maybe TRBD1 (6 bases). V dropped 3 bases and J dropped 4 bases, with 9 bases sitting between them. Germline loops: CDR1 SNHLY, CDR2 FYNNEI. The CDR3 is 13 residues long. The CDR3, as DNA: TGTGCCAGCAGTGACAGGGGAACCTATGGCTACACCTTC. Protein sequence: CASSDRGTYGYTF.

The chain couples TRBV28 to TRBJ2-1; possibly TRBD2 for D (7 bases). The CDR3 runs to 17 residues. The germline CDR1 and CDR2 sequences are MDHEN and SYDVKM. Trimming took 6 bases from V and 8 from J, leaving 26 bases between them. DNA for the CDR3: TGTGCCAGCAGGCCCCAGCGAGGGGGGGTGACACGGGATGAGCAGTTCTTC. It translates to CASRPQRGGVTRDEQFF.

The rearrangement uses TRBV9 and TRBJ2-2; 8 nucleotides match TRBD2. The trim removed 4 bases at V and 6 bases at J, leaving 5 bases unmatched. The CDR3 loop spans 14 amino acids. Germline CDR1 reads SGDLS; CDR2 reads YYNGEE. CDR3: CASSSTSEAGELFF. CDR3 nucleotide sequence: TGTGCCAGCAGCTCGACTAGCGAGGCCGGGGAGCTGTTTTTT.

The chain recombines TRBV13 with TRBJ2-1; D is perhaps TRBD2 (5 bases). The CDR3 has 16 amino acids. V was pared by 0 bases and J by 4 bases, with 13 bases between. Per the germline V gene, CDR1 is PRHDT and CDR2 is FYEKMQ (reference sequence). CDR3 sequence: CASSLGLATGYNEQFF. In DNA, the CDR3 is TGTGCCAGCAGCTTAGGGCTAGCCACGGGATACAATGAGCAGTTCTTC.

The genes are TRBV3-1 (or the pseudogene TRBV3-2) and TRBJ2-7, with 9 nucleotides matching TRBD2. Germline V CDR1 and CDR2: LGHDT, YNNKEL (reference sequence). J lost 2 bases, V lost 5 bases, and 4 bases had no gene match. The CDR3 loop spans 14 amino acids. As DNA, the CDR3 is TGTGCCAGCAGCGTGACTAGCGGACCCTACGAGCAGTACTTC. It is translated as CASSVTSGPYEQYF.

V usage is TRBV9 and J usage is TRBJ2-2; no definite D call. The germline V gene has CDR1 SGDLS and CDR2 YYNGEE. V shed 0 bases and J shed 7 bases, with 7 bases lying between them. The CDR3 consists of 13 residues. In DNA form, the CDR3 reads TGTGCCAGCAGCGTAGTCCCCGGCGGGGAGCTGTTTTTT. It translates to CASSVVPGGELFF.

The rearrangement links TRBV20-1 to TRBJ1-1; possible D gene TRBD1, 6 bases. The CDR3 is 15 amino acids. Germline V gene data show CDR1 as DFQATT and CDR2 as SNEGSKA (reference sequence). V gave up 3 bases and J gave up 3 bases, with 17 bases separating them. CDR3: CSASGRGGKDTEAFF. CDR3 bases: TGCAGTGCTAGTGGGAGGGGGGGAAAGGACACTGAAGCTTTCTTT.

V gene TRBV20-1 combines with J gene TRBJ2-5; D remains unclear. CDR3 length: 12 amino acids. CDR1 is DFQATT, CDR2 SNEGSKA, per germline (reference sequence). V was clipped by 3 bases and J by 3 bases, with 8 bases between them. CDR3 sequence: CSASHRKETQYF. The CDR3 bases are TGCAGTGCTAGTCACAGAAAAGAGACCCAGTACTTC.

The genes are TRBV28 and TRBJ2-5, with D unresolved. The germline V gene encodes CDR1 MDHEN and CDR2 SYDVKM. The CDR3 is 13 residues long. The V and J ends lost 3 bases and 5 bases respectively, with 10 bases between them. The CDR3 nucleotides read TGTGCCAGCAGTTTCGGCCTGGAGGAGACCCAGTACTTC. It translates to CASSFGLEETQYF. The full variable domain, rest sourced from reference TRBV28 and TRBJ2-5, is DVKVTQSSRYLVKRTGEKVFLECVQDMDHENMFWYRQDPGLGLRLIYFSYDVKMKEKGDIPEGYSVSREKKERFSLILESASTNQTSMYLCASSFGLEETQYFGPGTRLLVL.

This rearrangement joins TRBV29-1 to TRBJ1-1; maybe TRBD1 (5 bases). Germline V lookup: CDR1 SQVTM, CDR2 ANQGSEA. This CDR3 has 9 amino acids. CDR3 sequence: CSGGDEAFF. The CDR3 nucleotides are TGCAGTGGGGGGGACGAAGCTTTCTTT. Full variable domain (remainder filled in from reference TRBV29-1 and TRBJ1-1): SAVISQKPSRDICQRGTSLTIQCQVDSQVTMMFWYRQQPGQSLTLIATANQGSEATYESGFVIDKFPISRPNLTFSTLTVSNMSPEDSSIYLCSGGDEAFFGQGTRLTVV.

The V gene is TRBV4-3, the J gene TRBJ2-2; 9 positions agree with TRBD2. Germline-derived CDR1 and CDR2 are LGHNA and YSLEER. V trimming: 3 bases; J trimming: 7 bases; junction bases outside the gene matches: 3. The CDR3 has 14 amino acids. The CDR3 region is CASSQGTSFGELFF. The CDR3 DNA reads TGCGCCAGCAGCCAGGGGACTAGCTTCGGGGAGCTGTTTTTT.

The V and J genes are TRBV21-1 and TRBJ1-6. TRBV21-1 is flagged as a pseudogene. CDR3 length equals 14 residues. The CDR3 DNA reads TGTGCAGGCCAAAGAGGGTTGGATAATTCACCCCTCCACTTT. Encoded protein: CAGQRGLDNSPLHF.

CDR3 coding DNA: TGTGCCAGCAGCCAAGTGAGGTACGAGCAGTACTTC. This encodes CASSQVRYEQYF. The J gene is TRBJ2-7, the V gene TRBV14, with no clear D. The CDR3 is 12 residues long. Germline lookup yields CDR1 SGHDN and CDR2 FVKESK. Deletions cut 1 base from V and 4 bases from J, with 5 bases between.

The chain combines TRBV5-1 with TRBJ2-1; possibly TRBD1 for D (6 bases). V shed 6 bases and J shed 2 bases, with 12 bases lying between them. The CDR3 extends over 14 amino acids. CDR1 SGHRS and CDR2 YFSETQ come from the germline V gene. DNA for the CDR3: TGCGCCAGCAACCGGGACATGACCTACAATGAGCAGTTCTTC. Translated: CASNRDMTYNEQFF. The variable domain in full, with the rest retrieved from reference TRBV5-1 and TRBJ2-1, is KAGVTQTPRYLIKTRGQQVTLSCSPISGHRSVSWYQQTPGQGLQFLFEYFSETQRNKGNFPGRFSGRQFSNSRSEMNVSTLELGDSALYLCASNRDMTYNEQFFGPGTRLTVL.

The chain uses TRBV28 and TRBJ1-6, with D possibly being TRBD1 (6 bases). CDR1 and CDR2 (germline): MDHEN, SYDVKM. V was clipped by 6 bases and J by 6 bases, with 18 bases between them. This CDR3 region has 16 residues. The CDR3 DNA reads as TGTGCCAGCAGCCCGCAGGGGAGGGGAATTAATTCACCCCTCCACTTT. Translated, it gives CASSPQGRGINSPLHF.

Here the CDR3 reads CASSLSGTGAEAFF. The DNA of the CDR3 is TGTGCCAGCAGTCTCAGCGGGACAGGGGCTGAAGCTTTCTTT. The chain uses TRBV28 and TRBJ1-1; 10 nucleotides line up with TRBD1. The germline CDR1 and CDR2 sequences are MDHEN and SYDVKM. This CDR3 is built from 14 residues. V dropped 5 bases and J dropped 6; count of bases not matched to a gene: 6.

The rearrangement links TRBV5-1 to TRBJ1-1; TRBD1 is a possible D gene (6 bases). Germline V gives CDR1 SGHRS, CDR2 YFSETQ. The CDR3 contains 15 residues. V was shortened by 2 bases and J by 0 bases, with 11 bases between the two germline ends. The CDR3 nucleotides read TGCGCCAGCAGCTTAGCGACAGGACTGAACACTGAAGCTTTCTTT. It translates to CASSLATGLNTEAFF.

The V and J genes are TRBV27 and TRBJ2-3; 13 bases agree with TRBD2. CDR3 length equals 16 residues. CDR1 is MNHEY, CDR2 SMNVEV, per germline (reference sequence). The V gene end was trimmed by 6 bases and the J gene end by 8 bases; junction bases not matched to a gene: 11. The CDR3 loop reads CASRLEGLAGLGTQYF. Written as DNA, the CDR3 is TGTGCCAGCAGGCTGGAGGGACTAGCGGGGTTGGGTACGCAGTATTTT.